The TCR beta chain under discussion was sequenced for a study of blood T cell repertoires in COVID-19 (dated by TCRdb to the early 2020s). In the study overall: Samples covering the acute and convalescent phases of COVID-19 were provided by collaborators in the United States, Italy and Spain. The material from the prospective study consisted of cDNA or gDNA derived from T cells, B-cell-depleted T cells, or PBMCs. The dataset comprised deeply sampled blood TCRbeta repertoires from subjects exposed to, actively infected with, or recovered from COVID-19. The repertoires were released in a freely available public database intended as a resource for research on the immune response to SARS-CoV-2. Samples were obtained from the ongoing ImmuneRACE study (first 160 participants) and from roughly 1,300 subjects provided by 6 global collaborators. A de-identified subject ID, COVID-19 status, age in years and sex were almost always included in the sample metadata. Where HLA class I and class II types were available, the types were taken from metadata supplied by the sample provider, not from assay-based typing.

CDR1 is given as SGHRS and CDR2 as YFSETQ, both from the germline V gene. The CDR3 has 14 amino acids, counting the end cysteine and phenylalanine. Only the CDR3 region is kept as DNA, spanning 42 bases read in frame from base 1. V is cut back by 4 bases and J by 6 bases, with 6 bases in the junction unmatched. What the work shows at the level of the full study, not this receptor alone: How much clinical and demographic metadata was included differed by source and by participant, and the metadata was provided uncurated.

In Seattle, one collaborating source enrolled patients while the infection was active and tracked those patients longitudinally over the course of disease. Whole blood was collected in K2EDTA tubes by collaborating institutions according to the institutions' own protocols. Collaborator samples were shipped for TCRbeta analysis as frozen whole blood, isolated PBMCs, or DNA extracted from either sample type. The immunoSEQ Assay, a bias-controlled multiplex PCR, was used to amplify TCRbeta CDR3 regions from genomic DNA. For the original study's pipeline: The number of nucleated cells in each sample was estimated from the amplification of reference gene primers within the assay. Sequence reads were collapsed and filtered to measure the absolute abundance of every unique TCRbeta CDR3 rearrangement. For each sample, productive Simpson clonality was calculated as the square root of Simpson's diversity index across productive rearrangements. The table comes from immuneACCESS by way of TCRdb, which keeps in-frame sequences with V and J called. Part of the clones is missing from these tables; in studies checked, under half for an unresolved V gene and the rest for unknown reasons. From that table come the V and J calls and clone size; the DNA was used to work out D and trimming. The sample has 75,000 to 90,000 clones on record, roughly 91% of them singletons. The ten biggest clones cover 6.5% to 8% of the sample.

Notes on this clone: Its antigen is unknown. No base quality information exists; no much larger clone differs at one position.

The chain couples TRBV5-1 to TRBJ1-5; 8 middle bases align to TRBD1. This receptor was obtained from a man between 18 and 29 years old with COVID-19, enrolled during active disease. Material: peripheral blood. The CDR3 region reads CASSLTGEGQPQHF. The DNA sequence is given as TGCGCCAGCAGCCTGACAGGGGAGGGTCAGCCCCAGCATTTT.